Sequencing of this T cell receptor (beta chain) was carried out in a study of T cells after yellow fever vaccination. Overall study context: Low-cell-number fractions underwent preparation using SMART-Seq v4 Ultra Low Input. General study findings and limits: Most clones from primary vaccination resurfaced after the booster (under 97% CD4, 75% to 90% CD8). Relatively few clonotypes were ones that appeared in both CD4 and CD8 compartments.

TCRdb analysed the 5' RACE reads with MiXCR anew, one entry per CDR3 protein. The sample lists about 310,000 distinct CDR3 sequences; 3.6% were seen once. In its sample, this clonotype was seen a few times. Antigen: not known. This CDR3 region has 15 residues. CDR1 GTSNPN and CDR2 SVGIG come from the germline V gene (reference sequence). V lost 7 bases, J lost 0 bases, and 16 bases lay in between. The chain combines TRBV30 with TRBJ2-1; D not resolved. The sequences come from PBMCs, collected on the day of the yellow fever booster vaccination. The sequence was obtained from a man aged 18-30 years who received the YFV17D yellow fever vaccine. The CDR3, as DNA: TGTGCCTTGTCATCCGAGAGCGCCTCCTACAATGAGCAGTTCTTC. The encoded protein is CALSSESASYNEQFF.